This TCR beta chain was captured in a study of post-analysis software for immune sequencing data. At the level of the study: Progressive-relapsing, secondary progressive and relapsing-remitting multiple sclerosis were among the disease courses included. Whole-study findings and limits: A significant reduction in normalized Chao1 diversity was observed in multiple sclerosis patients versus controls. The authors found that F measure strongly co-clustered same-batch samples. Controls had lower frequencies than patients of roughly five TRBV segments, which included TRBV5-6, TRBV5-1 and TRBV20-1.

Unique molecular identifiers featured in each of the TCR beta cDNA libraries. The yield from roughly 1 to 10 million T cells was around 500,000 cDNA molecules in total. In TCRdb, the PCR reads were re-called with MiXCR into one record per CDR3 protein. The repertoire holds about 810,000 distinct CDR3 sequences, roughly 50% seen once, with approximately 4.3% in the top ten. This CDR3 spans 16 amino acids. Trimming cost V 3 bases and J 8 bases; bases outside gene matches: 8. For this clonotype: Its matching antigen is unknown.

This clonotype originated in a girl aged 5-17 years with multiple sclerosis. This rearrangement joins TRBV12-3 or TRBV12-4 to TRBJ2-1; 12 bases are a match to TRBD2. The material sequenced was blood. The CDR3 loop is CASSFPTSGSKDEQFF. The DNA of the CDR3 is TGTGCCAGCAGTTTCCCGACTAGCGGGAGTAAGGATGAGCAGTTCTTC.